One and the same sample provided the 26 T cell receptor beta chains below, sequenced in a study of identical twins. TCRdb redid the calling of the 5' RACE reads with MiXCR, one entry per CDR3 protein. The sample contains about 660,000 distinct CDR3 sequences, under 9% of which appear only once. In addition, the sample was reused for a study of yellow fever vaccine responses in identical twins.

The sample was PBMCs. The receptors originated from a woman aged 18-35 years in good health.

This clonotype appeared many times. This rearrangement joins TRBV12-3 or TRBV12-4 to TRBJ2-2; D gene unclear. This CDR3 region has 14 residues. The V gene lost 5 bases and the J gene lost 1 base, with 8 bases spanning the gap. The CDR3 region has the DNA TGTGCCAGCAGTGGCCCCCAGAACACCGGGGAGCTGTTTTTT. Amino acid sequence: CASSGPQNTGELFF.

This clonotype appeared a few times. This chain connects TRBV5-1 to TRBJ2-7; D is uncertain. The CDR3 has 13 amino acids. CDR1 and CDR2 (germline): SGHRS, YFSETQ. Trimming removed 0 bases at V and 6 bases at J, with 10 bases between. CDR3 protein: CASSLALLGEQYF. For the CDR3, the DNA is TGCGCCAGCAGCTTGGCCCTCTTGGGCGAGCAGTACTTC.

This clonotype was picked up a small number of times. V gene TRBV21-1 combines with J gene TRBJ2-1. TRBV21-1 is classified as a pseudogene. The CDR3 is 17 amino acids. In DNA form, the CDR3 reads TGTGCCAGCAGCAAAGGTGGTAAGGGTTTTGGGTACAGCGAGCAGTTCTTC. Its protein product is CASSKGGKGFGYSEQFF.

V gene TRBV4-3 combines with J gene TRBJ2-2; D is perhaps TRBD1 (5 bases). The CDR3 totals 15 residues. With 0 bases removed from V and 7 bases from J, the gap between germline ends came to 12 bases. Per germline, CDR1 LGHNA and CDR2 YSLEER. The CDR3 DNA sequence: TGCGCCAGCAGCCAAGACTCAGGGTTAGGCGGGGAGCTGTTTTTT. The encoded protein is CASSQDSGLGGELFF.

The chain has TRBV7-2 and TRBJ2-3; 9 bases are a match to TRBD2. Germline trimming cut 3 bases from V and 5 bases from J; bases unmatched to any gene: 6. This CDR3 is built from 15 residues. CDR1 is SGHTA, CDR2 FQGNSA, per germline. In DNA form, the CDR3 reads TGTGCCAGCAGCTTGTTAGCGGGAGTTATAGATACGCAGTATTTT. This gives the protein CASSLLAGVIDTQYF.

Written as DNA, the CDR3 is TGCGCCAGCAGCCAAGAGTACGACAAAGTCTATGGCTACACCTTC. It specifies CASSQEYDKVYGYTF. The chain is built from TRBV4-3 and TRBJ1-2; D ambiguous. This CDR3 has 15 residues. In germline, CDR1 is LGHNA, CDR2 YSLEER. Trimming stripped 0 bases from V and 4 bases from J, with 12 bases between.

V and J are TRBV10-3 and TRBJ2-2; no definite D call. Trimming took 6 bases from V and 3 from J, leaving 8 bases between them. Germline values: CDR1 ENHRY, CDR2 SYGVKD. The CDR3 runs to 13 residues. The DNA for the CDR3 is TGTGCCATCAGCAGTGGTTACACCGGGGAGCTGTTTTTT. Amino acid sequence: CAISSGYTGELFF.

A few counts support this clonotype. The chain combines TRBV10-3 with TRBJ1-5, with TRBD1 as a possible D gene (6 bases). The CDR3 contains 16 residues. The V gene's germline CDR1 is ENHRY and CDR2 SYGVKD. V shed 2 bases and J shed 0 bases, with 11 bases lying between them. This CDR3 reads CAISERRTDSNQPQHF. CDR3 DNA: TGTGCCATCAGTGAGAGAAGGACAGATAGCAATCAGCCCCAGCATTTT.

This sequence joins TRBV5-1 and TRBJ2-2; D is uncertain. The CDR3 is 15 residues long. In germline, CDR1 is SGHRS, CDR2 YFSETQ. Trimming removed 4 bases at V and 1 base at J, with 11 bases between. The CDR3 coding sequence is TGCGCCAGCAGCCAAGACACCCTGAACACCGGGGAGCTGTTTTTT. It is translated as CASSQDTLNTGELFF.

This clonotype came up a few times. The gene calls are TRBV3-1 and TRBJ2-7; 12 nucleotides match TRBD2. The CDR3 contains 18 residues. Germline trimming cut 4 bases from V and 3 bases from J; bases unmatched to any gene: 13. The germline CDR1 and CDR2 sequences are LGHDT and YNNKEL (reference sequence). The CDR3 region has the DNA TGTGCCAGCAGCCCTTCCGCACTAGCGGGGGGAAAGAACTACGAGCAGTACTTC. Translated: CASSPSALAGGKNYEQYF.

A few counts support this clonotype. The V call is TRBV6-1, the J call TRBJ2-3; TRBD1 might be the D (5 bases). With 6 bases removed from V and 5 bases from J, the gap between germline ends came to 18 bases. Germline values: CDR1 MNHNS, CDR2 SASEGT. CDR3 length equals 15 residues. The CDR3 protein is CASRDTGRPEDTQYF. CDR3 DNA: TGTGCCAGCAGGGATACAGGACGACCTGAAGATACGCAGTATTTT.

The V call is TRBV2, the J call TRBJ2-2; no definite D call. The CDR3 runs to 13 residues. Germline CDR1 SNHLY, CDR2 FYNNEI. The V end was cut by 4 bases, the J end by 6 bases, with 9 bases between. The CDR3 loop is CASSVLGSGELFF. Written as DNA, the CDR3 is TGTGCCAGCAGTGTTTTAGGGTCCGGGGAGCTGTTTTTT.

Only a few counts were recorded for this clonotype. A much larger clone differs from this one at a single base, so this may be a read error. The CDR3 bases are TGTGCCAGCAACCAATACAATGAGCAGTTCTTC. It specifies CASNQYNEQFF. J is TRBJ2-1 and V is TRBV7-2; D ambiguous. The CDR3 consists of 11 residues. Germline CDR1 SGHTA, CDR2 FQGNSA. Deletions cut 7 bases from V and 4 bases from J, with 5 bases between. Together with reference TRBV7-2 and TRBJ2-1, the CDR3 gives the full variable domain: GAGVSQSPSNKVTEKGKDVELRCDPISGHTALYWYRQSLGQGLEFLIYFQGNSAPDKSGLPSDRFSAERTGGSVSTLTIQRTQQEDSAVYLCASNQYNEQFFGPGTRLTVL.

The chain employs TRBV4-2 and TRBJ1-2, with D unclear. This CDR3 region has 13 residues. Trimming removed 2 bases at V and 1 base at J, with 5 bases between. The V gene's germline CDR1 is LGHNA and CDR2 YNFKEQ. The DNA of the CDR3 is TGTGCCAGCAGCCAATGGGGTAACTATGGCTACACCTTC. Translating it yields CASSQWGNYGYTF.

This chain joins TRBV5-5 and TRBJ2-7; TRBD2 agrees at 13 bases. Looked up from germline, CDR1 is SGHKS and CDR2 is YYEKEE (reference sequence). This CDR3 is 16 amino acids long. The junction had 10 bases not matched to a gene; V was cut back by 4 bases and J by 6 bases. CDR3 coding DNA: TGTGCCAGCAGCCCGACGGGACTAGCGGGAACTCTCGAGCAGTACTTC. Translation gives CASSPTGLAGTLEQYF. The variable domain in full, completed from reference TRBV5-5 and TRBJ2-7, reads DAGVTQSPTHLIKTRGQQVTLRCSPISGHKSVSWYQQVLGQGPQFIFQYYEKEERGRGNFPDRFSARQFPNYSSELNVNALLLGDSALYLCASSPTGLAGTLEQYFGPGTRLTVT.

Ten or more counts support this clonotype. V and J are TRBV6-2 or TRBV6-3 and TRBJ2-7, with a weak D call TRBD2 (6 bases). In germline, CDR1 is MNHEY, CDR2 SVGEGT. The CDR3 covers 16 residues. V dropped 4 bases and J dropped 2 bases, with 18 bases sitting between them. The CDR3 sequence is CASSSLWIAVTYEQYF. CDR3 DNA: TGTGCCAGCAGTTCCCTGTGGATAGCGGTTACCTACGAGCAGTACTTC.

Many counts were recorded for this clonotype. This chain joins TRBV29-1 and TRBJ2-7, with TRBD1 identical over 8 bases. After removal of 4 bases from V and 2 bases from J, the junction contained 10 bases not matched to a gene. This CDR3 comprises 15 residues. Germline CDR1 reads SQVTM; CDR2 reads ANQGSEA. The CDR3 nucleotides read TGCAGCGTTGTCGAACCGGGACAGGAAACCTACGAGCAGTACTTC. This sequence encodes CSVVEPGQETYEQYF.

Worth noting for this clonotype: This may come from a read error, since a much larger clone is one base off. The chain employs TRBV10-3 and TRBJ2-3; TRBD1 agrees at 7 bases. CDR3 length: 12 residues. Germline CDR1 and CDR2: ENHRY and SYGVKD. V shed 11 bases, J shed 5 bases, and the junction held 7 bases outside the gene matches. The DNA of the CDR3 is TGTGCCCTCAACAGGGGCGAAGATACGCAGTATTTT. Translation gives CALNRGEDTQYF.

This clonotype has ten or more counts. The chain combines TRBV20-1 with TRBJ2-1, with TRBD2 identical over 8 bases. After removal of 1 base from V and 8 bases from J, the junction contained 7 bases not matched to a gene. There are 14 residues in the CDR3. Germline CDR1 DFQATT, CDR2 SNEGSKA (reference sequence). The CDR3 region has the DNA TGCAGTGCTAGAGCGGGGGGGAAGGGATATGAGCAGTTCTTC. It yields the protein CSARAGGKGYEQFF.

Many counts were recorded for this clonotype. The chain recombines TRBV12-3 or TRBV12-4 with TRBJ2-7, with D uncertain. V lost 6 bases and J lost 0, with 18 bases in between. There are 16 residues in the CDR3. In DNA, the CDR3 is TGTGCCAGCAGCCCCGGATACCGGGCCGTCTCCTACGAGCAGTACTTC. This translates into CASSPGYRAVSYEQYF.

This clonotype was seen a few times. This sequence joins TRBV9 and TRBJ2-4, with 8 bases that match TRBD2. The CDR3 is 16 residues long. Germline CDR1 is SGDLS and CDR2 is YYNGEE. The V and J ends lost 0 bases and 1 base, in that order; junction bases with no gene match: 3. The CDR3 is CASSVAGGAAKNIQYF. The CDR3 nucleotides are TGTGCCAGCAGCGTAGCCGGGGGGGCGGCCAAAAACATTCAGTACTTC.

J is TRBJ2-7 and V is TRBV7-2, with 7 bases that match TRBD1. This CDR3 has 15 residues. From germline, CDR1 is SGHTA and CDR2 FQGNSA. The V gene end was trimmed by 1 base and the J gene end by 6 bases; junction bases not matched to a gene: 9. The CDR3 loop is CASSLGRQGSSEQYF. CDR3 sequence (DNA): TGTGCCAGCAGCTTAGGGAGACAGGGATCCAGCGAGCAGTACTTC.

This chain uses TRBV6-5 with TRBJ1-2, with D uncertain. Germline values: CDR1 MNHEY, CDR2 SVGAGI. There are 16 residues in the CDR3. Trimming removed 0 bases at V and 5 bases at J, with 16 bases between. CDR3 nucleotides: TGTGCCAGCAGTTACTCCTTTGGACCGTCGGGATATGGCTACACCTTC. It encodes CASSYSFGPSGYGYTF.

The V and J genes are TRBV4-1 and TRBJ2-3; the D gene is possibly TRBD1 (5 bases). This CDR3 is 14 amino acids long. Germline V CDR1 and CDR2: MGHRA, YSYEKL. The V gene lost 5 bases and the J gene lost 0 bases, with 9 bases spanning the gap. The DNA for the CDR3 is TGCGCCAGCAGCGGGGCAAGCAGCACAGATACGCAGTATTTT. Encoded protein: CASSGASSTDTQYF.

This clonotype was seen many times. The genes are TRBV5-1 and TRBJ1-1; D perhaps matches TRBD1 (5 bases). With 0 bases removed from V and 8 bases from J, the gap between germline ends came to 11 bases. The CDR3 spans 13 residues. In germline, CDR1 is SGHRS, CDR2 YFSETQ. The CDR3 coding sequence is TGCGCCAGCAGCTTGGTGGGGGAACAGGAAGCTTTCTTT. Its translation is CASSLVGEQEAFF.

The CDR3 nucleotides read TGTGCCACCAGTGATTTACCCCCGAGGTCCGGCGAGCAGTACTTC. As protein: CATSDLPPRSGEQYF. This chain uses TRBV24-1 with TRBJ2-7; no definite D call. Trimming left V 1 base short and J 6 bases short, with 15 bases between. The CDR3 runs to 15 residues. Germline V gene data show CDR1 as KGHDR and CDR2 as SFDVKD.